This entry lists 21 T cell receptor beta chains sequenced from one sample in a study of T cell responses to AZD1222 COVID-19 vaccine. Sequenced by immunoSEQ multiplex PCR; TCRdb stores in-frame clones only, minus some. The data show 95,000 to 100,000 clones, with about nine tenths seen just once and 1% to 1.5% held by the top ten. The sample consisted of peripheral blood, taken on day 0 of AZD1222 vaccination. The receptors shown here come from an adult in good health.

This clone has a handful of counts. The genes are TRBV14 and TRBJ1-1; D unresolved. The V gene lost 1 base and the J gene lost 6 bases, with 9 bases spanning the gap. Per the germline V gene, CDR1 is SGHDN and CDR2 is FVKESK. The CDR3 is made up of 13 amino acids. CDR3 DNA sequence: TGTGCCAGCAGCCAAGGGTGGGCCCCTGAAGCTTTCTTT. Its translation is CASSQGWAPEAFF.

The chain employs TRBV2 and TRBJ2-7; no definite D call. The CDR3 consists of 11 residues. V lost 5 bases to trimming and J lost 7 bases, with 9 bases between them. CDR1 and CDR2 (germline): SNHLY, FYNNEI. The CDR3 spells CASSFYSEQYF. CDR3 coding DNA: TGTGCCAGCAGTTTCTATTCTGAGCAGTACTTC.

The CDR3 loop is CASSYLRRELFF. The CDR3 DNA sequence: TGTGCCAGCAGCTATTTAAGGAGGGAGCTGTTTTTT. The chain employs TRBV7-9 and TRBJ2-2, with D unclear. This CDR3 spans 12 amino acids. Trimming removed 4 bases from V and 9 bases from J, with 9 bases in between. Germline V gene data show CDR1 as SEHNR and CDR2 as FQNEAQ (reference sequence).

The chain recombines TRBV5-1 with TRBJ2-3, with 7 bases matching TRBD1. CDR1 and CDR2 (germline): SGHRS, YFSETQ. The CDR3 covers 16 residues. V gave up 3 bases and J gave up 4 bases; unmatched junction bases: 11. The CDR3, as DNA: TGCGCCAGCAGCTCCGGACAGGCATCTTTGGCAGATACGCAGTATTTT. This translates into CASSSGQASLADTQYF.

This sequence joins TRBV5-4 and TRBJ1-6; tentatively, D is TRBD1 (5 bases). The CDR3 covers 15 residues. CDR1 SGHNT and CDR2 YYREEE come from the germline V gene (reference sequence). Trimming cost V 4 bases and J 8 bases, with 16 bases left between them. CDR3 nucleotide sequence: TGTGCCAGCAGCCTAGGGCCCTTAGGGGATTCACCCCTCCACTTT. Translation: CASSLGPLGDSPLHF.

This chain connects TRBV5-4 to TRBJ2-2; D gene uncertain. Trimming cost V 3 bases and J 8 bases, with 20 bases left between them. CDR1 SGHNT and CDR2 YYREEE come from the germline V gene (reference sequence). The CDR3 is 16 residues long. The CDR3 DNA reads TGTGCCAGCAGCTCGTCGACCGGACGCCTGAGTGGGGAGCTGTTTTTT. This encodes CASSSSTGRLSGELFF.

This clone is medium-sized (0.01 to 0.1%) in the sample. The chain employs TRBV9 and TRBJ2-1; D is unclear. V lost 5 bases to trimming and J lost 6 bases, with 12 bases between them. CDR1 is SGDLS, CDR2 YYNGEE, per germline. CDR3 length: 13 amino acids. CDR3 loop: CASSLTPANEQFF. CDR3 in DNA: TGTGCCAGCAGTCTCACCCCGGCCAATGAGCAGTTCTTC.

In its sample, this clone was seen a few times. V is TRBV7-8 and J is TRBJ1-5; a possible D gene is TRBD1 (6 bases). Germline V gene data show CDR1 as SGHVS and CDR2 as FQNEAQ. This CDR3 is built from 18 residues. Trimming removed 5 bases from V and 1 base from J, with 21 bases in between. The CDR3 DNA reads as TGTGCCAGCAGCCCGGCGACAGGCAGTATAGCAAGCAATCAGCCCCAGCATTTT. Protein sequence: CASSPATGSIASNQPQHF. Using reference TRBV7-8 and TRBJ1-5 for the parts outside the CDR3, the full variable domain is GAGVSQSPRYKVAKRGQDVALRCDPISGHVSLFWYQQALGQGPEFLTYFQNEAQLDKSGLPSDRFFAERPEGSVSTLKIQRTQQEDSAVYLCASSPATGSIASNQPQHFGDGTRLSIL.

The V and J genes are TRBV5-6 and TRBJ1-6; maybe TRBD1 (5 bases). Germline CDR1 is SGHDT and CDR2 is YYEEEE. The CDR3 covers 15 residues. The V end lost 0 bases, the J end lost 5 bases, and 9 bases lay between the germline ends. The CDR3 nucleotides are TGTGCCAGCAGCTTGGCAGCGGACAATAATTCACCCCTCCACTTT. Protein sequence: CASSLAADNNSPLHF.

The CDR3 loop is CASSLAGTPGNEQFF. The CDR3 nucleotides are TGCGCCAGCAGCTTGGCGGGGACCCCAGGGAATGAGCAGTTCTTC. The chain joins TRBV5-1 to TRBJ2-1; tentatively, D is TRBD1 or TRBD2 (5 bases each). Trimming removed 0 bases at V and 7 bases at J, with 14 bases between. The CDR3 consists of 15 residues. The germline V gene has CDR1 SGHRS and CDR2 YFSETQ.

The genes are TRBV6-5 and TRBJ1-2; 8 positions match TRBD1. The CDR3 extends over 12 amino acids. With V trimmed by 9 bases and J by 8 bases, 8 bases remained unmatched. Germline V gene lookup returns CDR1 MNHEY and CDR2 SVGAGI. As DNA, the CDR3 is TGTGCCAGTGCAGGGGGCGCAAAAGGCTACACCTTC. It translates to CASAGGAKGYTF.

In nucleotides, the CDR3 is TGTGCCAGCAGTTTGGGGGCAGGGGGGTACTATGGCTACACCTTC. Translating gives CASSLGAGGYYGYTF. This chain joins TRBV27 and TRBJ1-2; 7 bases agree with TRBD1. The CDR3 runs to 15 residues. Trimming cost V 3 bases and J 3 bases; bases outside gene matches: 7. Germline CDR1 MNHEY, CDR2 SMNVEV (reference sequence).

This chain joins TRBV5-1 and TRBJ2-2; perhaps TRBD2 as D (5 bases). CDR1 SGHRS and CDR2 YFSETQ come from the germline V gene. The CDR3 has 13 amino acids. V was clipped by 7 bases and J by 4 bases, with 11 bases between them. In DNA form, the CDR3 reads TGCGCCAGCGCAGCGGATGGCACCGGGGAGCTGTTTTTT. Translation gives CASAADGTGELFF.

In regard to this clone: Other DNA sequences of this sample code for an identical CDR3. The J gene is TRBJ1-1, the V gene TRBV7-9; the D gene is possibly TRBD1 (5 bases). Trimming removed 5 bases at V and 2 bases at J, with 9 bases between. The CDR3 contains 13 residues. CDR1 and CDR2 (germline): SEHNR, FQNEAQ (reference sequence). The CDR3 DNA sequence: TGTGCCAGCAGCCCTCAGGGAAACACTGAAGCTTTCTTT. Translated: CASSPQGNTEAFF.

The genes are TRBV3-1 (or the pseudogene TRBV3-2) and TRBJ1-2; D is unresolved. CDR1 and CDR2 from the germline V gene are LGHDT and YNNKEL (reference sequence). V gave up 6 bases and J gave up 5 bases, with 13 bases separating them. The CDR3 length is 13 residues. CDR3 bases: TGTGCCAGCAGTCCTTCTAATAAATATGGCTACACCTTC. It encodes CASSPSNKYGYTF.

V and J are TRBV7-9 and TRBJ1-5; perhaps TRBD1 as D (6 bases). Germline-derived CDR1 and CDR2 are SEHNR and FQNEAQ (reference sequence). The V and J ends lost 1 base and 7 bases respectively, with 11 bases between them. The CDR3 extends over 14 amino acids. Here the CDR3 reads CASSLEGGMQPQHF. DNA of the CDR3: TGTGCCAGCAGCTTAGAGGGGGGAATGCAGCCCCAGCATTTT.

The genes are TRBV2 and TRBJ1-6, with unresolved D. Germline CDR1 and CDR2: SNHLY and FYNNEI. With 6 bases removed from V and 7 bases from J, the gap between germline ends came to 4 bases. The CDR3 is made up of 11 amino acids. DNA for the CDR3: TGTGCCAGCAGGGACAATTCACCCCTCCACTTT. Translated, it gives CASRDNSPLHF.

J is TRBJ2-5 and V is TRBV5-1, with a tentative D call TRBD1 (5 bases). Trimming took off 3 bases at V and 0 bases at J, with 12 bases between the two ends. CDR1 and CDR2 (germline): SGHRS, YFSETQ. The CDR3 covers 15 residues. For the CDR3, the DNA is TGCGCCAGCAGCTCGACACAGGCGGACCAAGAGACCCAGTACTTC. Its protein is CASSSTQADQETQYF.

The chain employs TRBV5-5 and TRBJ2-7, with 10 bases fitting TRBD1. CDR1 is SGHKS, CDR2 YYEKEE, per germline (reference sequence). This CDR3 comprises 14 residues. V gave up 0 bases and J gave up 6 bases; unmatched junction bases: 3. This CDR3 is CASSLVGDRGEQYF. The CDR3 DNA follows: TGTGCCAGCAGCTTGGTGGGGGACAGGGGCGAGCAGTACTTC.

This chain uses TRBV7-3 with TRBJ1-6, with TRBD1 matching over 8 bases. The germline V gene has CDR1 SGHTA and CDR2 FQGTGA. V was pared by 5 bases and J by 3 bases, with 3 bases of the junction left unmatched. The CDR3 sequence is 15 residues long. DNA for the CDR3: TGTGCCAGCAGCACTGGGACAGGCTATAATTCACCCCTCCACTTT. This gives the protein CASSTGTGYNSPLHF.

The count of this clone is one. The rearrangement joins TRBV5-1 to TRBJ2-2; D tentatively fits TRBD1 or TRBD2 (6 bases each). The CDR3 consists of 15 residues. Germline CDR1 SGHRS, CDR2 YFSETQ. Trimming left V 5 bases short and J 3 bases short, with 14 bases between. The DNA for the CDR3 is TGCGCCAGCAGGGTCGGGGGCCGGGACACCGGGGAGCTGTTTTTT. Translation: CASRVGGRDTGELFF.